This T cell receptor (beta chain) comes out of a study of blood T cell repertoires in COVID-19. At the level of the study: Researchers got acute and convalescent COVID-19 samples from the United States, Italy and Spain. T cells, B-cell-depleted T cells, or PBMCs provided the cDNA or gDNA that served as material.

In the original processing: It was from reference gene primer amplification that nucleated cell counts were estimated. Method: immunoSEQ multiplex PCR; TCRdb's copy keeps in-frame clones and lacks some. D and trimming come from the DNA, and the V and J calls and clone size come from that table. The sample includes roughly 72,000 clones, 79% of them seen just once. This clone showed up just once. The CDR3 has 14 amino acids. V lost 6 bases and J lost 6; bases outside the gene matches: 9. In germline, CDR1 is MGHDK, CDR2 SYGVNS. This chain connects TRBV25-1 to TRBJ1-2; 8 bases match TRBD1. The specimen sequenced was peripheral blood. The clonotype comes from a woman of 80 years or more with active or convalescent COVID-19. The CDR3 is CASRGDRTSHGYTF. CDR3 nucleotides: TGTGCCAGCAGGGGGGACAGGACCTCACATGGCTACACCTTC.